The 12 T cell receptor beta chains below all came from one sample that was sequenced in a study of blood T cell repertoires in COVID-19 (dated by TCRdb to 2020 to 2021). The library came from the immunoSEQ multiplex PCR assay. TCRdb took this table from immuneACCESS and kept in-frame rearrangements with V and J called. Such tables lack part of the clones; where checked against another copy, unresolved V genes explain under half of the gap, and the rest is unexplained. The sample profile shows about 81,000 clones; about 82% of them were found once. Roughly 25% of the sample lies in the top ten. The sequencing sample was made of peripheral blood. The receptors were sampled from a human donor in a cohort sampled during active COVID-19.

The rearrangement links TRBV4-3 to TRBJ2-5, with 9 bases matching TRBD1. The J segment lost 4 bases and the V segment lost 3 bases, leaving 12 bases of the junction unmatched. Germline lookup yields CDR1 LGHNA and CDR2 YSLEER. This CDR3 comprises 17 residues. CDR3 region: CASSHNSPTGGGETQYF. Written as DNA, the CDR3 is TGCGCCAGCAGCCACAATTCCCCGACAGGGGGTGGAGAGACCCAGTACTTC.

This clone was seen more than once but under ten times. The rearrangement links TRBV3-1 (or the pseudogene TRBV3-2) to TRBJ2-7; D remains ambiguous. The V gene lost 0 bases and the J gene lost 7 bases, with 7 bases spanning the gap. Germline CDR1 and CDR2: LGHDT and YNNKEL (reference sequence). The CDR3 runs 12 residues. In nucleotides, the CDR3 is TGTGCCAGCAGCCAAGATCGGTGGGAGCAGTACTTC. Translating it yields CASSQDRWEQYF.

This chain connects TRBV24-1 to TRBJ1-5; D not resolved. The CDR3 consists of 16 residues. V shed 5 bases and J shed 5 bases, with 18 bases lying between them. Germline loops: CDR1 KGHDR, CDR2 SFDVKD. In nucleotides, the CDR3 is TGTGCCACCAGTGCGGGCGTTGGAGGGAGGGATCAGCCCCAGCATTTT. This sequence encodes CATSAGVGGRDQPQHF.

The gene calls are TRBV25-1 and TRBJ1-3; no clear D gene. CDR1 MGHDK and CDR2 SYGVNS come from the germline V gene. Deletions cut 3 bases from V and 0 bases from J, with 12 bases between. The CDR3 covers 16 residues. In DNA form, the CDR3 reads TGTGCCAGCAGTGATAGGTACAGCGGCTCTGGAAACACCATATATTTT. The encoded protein is CASSDRYSGSGNTIYF.

This chain connects TRBV10-1 to TRBJ2-1, with 9 positions matching TRBD2. The CDR3 has 15 amino acids. Germline V gives CDR1 WNHNN, CDR2 SYGVQD (reference sequence). V was pared by 0 bases and J by 9 bases, with 6 bases of the junction left unmatched. This chain's CDR3 is CASSESGTSTLEQFF. The CDR3 coding sequence is TGCGCCAGCAGTGAGTCCGGGACTAGCACTCTTGAGCAGTTCTTC.

In this sample, this clone turned up once. The V call is TRBV6-2 or TRBV6-3, the J call TRBJ1-1; 10 nucleotides align to TRBD1. Germline CDR1 MNHEY, CDR2 SVGEGT. The CDR3 length is 17 residues. Germline trimming cut 4 bases from V and 0 bases from J; bases unmatched to any gene: 8. This CDR3 is CASSSEGTGVLNTEAFF. DNA of the CDR3: TGTGCCAGCAGTTCAGAGGGGACAGGGGTTTTGAACACTGAAGCTTTCTTT.

The CDR3 nucleotides read TGCAGCGGAGCCGGGACATCTCGCACTGAAGCTTTCTTT. Its translation is CSGAGTSRTEAFF. The V and J genes are TRBV29-1 and TRBJ1-1; tentative D call: TRBD1 (6 bases). Germline-derived CDR1 and CDR2 are SQVTM and ANQGSEA. V was cut by 7 bases and J by 4 bases, with 16 bases left in between. CDR3 length: 13 amino acids.

The CDR3 coding sequence is TGTGCCAGTAGTAGCGGACAGGGATCTAATGAAAAACTGTTTTTT. Encoded protein: CASSSGQGSNEKLFF. The chain couples TRBV19 to TRBJ1-4; TRBD1 agrees at 8 bases. The CDR3 totals 15 residues. Germline assignment: CDR1 LNHDA and CDR2 SQIVND (reference sequence). V lost 4 bases, J lost 3 bases, and 4 bases stayed unmatched.

The rearrangement links TRBV6-2 or TRBV6-3 to TRBJ2-7; weak D call: TRBD2 (6 bases). The germline V gene has CDR1 MNHEY and CDR2 SVGEGT. V was shortened by 2 bases and J by 0 bases, with 11 bases between the two germline ends. The length of the CDR3 is 15 residues. The chain's CDR3 is CASSYTGTFSYEQYF. As DNA, the CDR3 is TGTGCCAGCAGTTACACCGGGACTTTCTCCTACGAGCAGTACTTC.

This chain joins TRBV27 and TRBJ2-7; a weak D match, TRBD1 (5 bases). Germline loops: CDR1 MNHEY, CDR2 SMNVEV (reference sequence). V was shortened by 3 bases and J by 0 bases, with 12 bases between the two germline ends. The CDR3 is 15 amino acids. The DNA of the CDR3 is TGTGCCAGCAGTTTGTTGGACAAGAGCTCCTACGAGCAGTACTTC. It encodes CASSLLDKSSYEQYF.

V and J are TRBV5-4 and TRBJ2-5; 7 bases match TRBD2. The CDR3 is 14 residues long. The germline gives CDR1 SGHNT, CDR2 YYREEE (reference sequence). V lost 7 bases and J lost 5; bases outside the gene matches: 11. This CDR3 is CASGIAGFRETQYF. DNA of the CDR3: TGTGCCAGCGGAATAGCGGGCTTTAGGGAGACCCAGTACTTC.

J is TRBJ1-2 and V is TRBV7-9; 8 nucleotides match TRBD1. This CDR3 is 15 amino acids long. CDR1 and CDR2 from the germline V gene are SEHNR and FQNEAQ (reference sequence). Trimming removed 1 base from V and 2 bases from J; junction bases left unmatched: 3. CDR3 DNA: TGTGCCAGCAGCTTAGTAGACAGGGGCAACTATGGCTACACCTTC. Translating it yields CASSLVDRGNYGYTF. The complete variable domain, with remaining parts taken from reference TRBV7-9 and TRBJ1-2, reads DTGVSQNPRHKITKRGQNVTFRCDPISEHNRLYWYRQTLGQGPEFLTYFQNEAQLEKSRLLSDRFSAERPKGSFSTLEIQRTEQGDSAMYLCASSLVDRGNYGYTFGSGTRLTVV.